Listed here are 18 T cell receptor beta chains from one sample, sequenced in a study. Cells sorted as Tregs were CD4+, CD25+ and CD127-/low. Amplification of TRBV12-4/TRBJ1-2 clonotypes used adaptor-ligated barcode primers. TCRdb redid the calling of the multiplex PCR reads with MiXCR, one entry per CDR3 protein. The table has 2,000 to 2,500 distinct CDR3 sequences, less than 20% seen once; the top ten hold around 27%. Sequencing was performed on Tregs sorted from blood. The receptors derive from a female donor with breast cancer.

With respect to this clonotype: An end of the junction does not agree with germline; a read error may underlie this. The rearrangement links TRBV12-3 or TRBV12-4 to TRBJ1-2, with D unresolved. The CDR3 has 12 amino acids. CDR3 amino acids: CAGSDRAVGYTF. CDR3 sequence (DNA): TGTGCCGGCAGCGACCGGGCCGTGGGCTACACCTTC.

Judged by abundance, this clonotype is medium-sized (0.01 to 0.1%). The rearrangement uses TRBV12-3 or TRBV12-4 and TRBJ1-2; TRBD1 is a possible D gene (5 bases). The V and J ends lost 5 bases and 4 bases respectively, with 11 bases between them. This CDR3 spans 13 amino acids. The CDR3 region has the DNA TGTGCCAGCAGTGGGGCGGGAGGCTATGGCTACACCTTC. The encoded protein is CASSGAGGYGYTF.

Judged by abundance, this clonotype is medium-sized (0.01 to 0.1%). The chain has TRBV12-3 or TRBV12-4 and TRBJ1-2; D not certain. Trimming shortened V by 5 bases and J by 4 bases, and 20 bases separated the two germline ends. The CDR3 contains 16 residues. The CDR3 reads CASSPRTGRKFYGYTF. The CDR3 DNA sequence: TGTGCCAGCAGTCCCCGGACTGGGAGAAAATTCTATGGCTACACCTTC.

The sample holds a few counts of this clonotype. One base away lies a much larger clone, so this may be a sequencing read error. CDR3 nucleotide sequence: TGTGTCAGCAGTTTGTACAGGGGCGATGGCTACACCTTC. The encoded protein is CVSSLYRGDGYTF. This chain links TRBV12-3 or TRBV12-4 with TRBJ1-2, with TRBD1 identical over 7 bases. The CDR3 is 13 residues long.

Judged by abundance, this clonotype is medium-sized. The chain combines TRBV12-3 or TRBV12-4 with TRBJ1-2; tentative D call: TRBD1 (5 bases). Trimming removed 6 bases from V and 8 bases from J, with 13 bases in between. The CDR3 consists of 12 residues. CDR3: CASRTDTGGYTF. CDR3 coding DNA: TGTGCCAGCAGGACAGACACGGGCGGCTACACCTTC.

The V and J genes are TRBV12-3 or TRBV12-4 and TRBJ1-2, with TRBD1 identical over 8 bases. The CDR3 loop spans 14 amino acids. J gave up 7 bases and V 6 bases, and 10 bases lay outside the gene matches. CDR3 nucleotides: TGTGCCAGCAGCCCATGGACAGGGACGGTTGGCTACACCTTC. Its translation: CASSPWTGTVGYTF.

By frequency in the sample, this clonotype is medium-sized. The V and J genes are TRBV12-3 or TRBV12-4 and TRBJ1-2; no firm D call. V lost 6 bases, J lost 1 base, and 9 bases lay in between. The CDR3 covers 13 residues. The CDR3, as DNA: TGTGCCAGCAGCGACCACCTTAACTATGGCTACACCTTC. Its translation is CASSDHLNYGYTF.

Within the sample, this clonotype is medium-sized (0.01 to 0.1%). The rearrangement joins TRBV12-3 or TRBV12-4 to TRBJ1-2, with D uncertain. The V and J ends lost 8 bases and 7 bases respectively, with 17 bases between them. This CDR3 region has 13 residues. The CDR3 protein is CASLAHQNRGYTF. The CDR3 region has the DNA TGTGCCAGCCTGGCACATCAAAATCGTGGCTACACCTTC.

The chain couples TRBV12-3 or TRBV12-4 to TRBJ1-2, with D possibly TRBD1 on 5 matching bases. V lost 4 bases and J lost 8, with 14 bases in between. The CDR3 has 13 amino acids. The CDR3 DNA sequence: TGTGCCAGCAGTTACGCAGGGAGTCACGGCTACACCTTC. Translating gives CASSYAGSHGYTF.

By share of the sample, this clonotype is medium-sized. V and J are TRBV12-3 or TRBV12-4 and TRBJ1-2; a weak D match, TRBD1 (5 bases). Trimming removed 7 bases at V and 6 bases at J, with 15 bases between. The CDR3 is made up of 13 amino acids. The CDR3 nucleotides are TGTGCCAGCACTTTTAGCCAGGGTGATGGCTACACCTTC. Residues: CASTFSQGDGYTF.

Within the sample, this clonotype is large. The chain recombines TRBV12-3 or TRBV12-4 with TRBJ1-2, with D possibly matching TRBD1 (5 bases). The germline V and J ends were trimmed by 3 bases and 7 bases, with 12 bases remaining between them. The CDR3 has 13 amino acids. The CDR3 here is CASSFLAGPGYTF. CDR3 nucleotide sequence: TGTGCCAGCAGTTTCTTAGCAGGGCCTGGCTACACCTTC.

This clonotype is judged medium-sized. This chain uses TRBV12-3 or TRBV12-4 with TRBJ1-2; no firm D call. The CDR3 spans 17 residues. V dropped 7 bases and J dropped 5 bases, with 26 bases sitting between them. CDR3 in DNA: TGTGCCAGCACCAACGACGGGGTAGGTCTTTCTCTGTATGGCTACACCTTC. Its protein is CASTNDGVGLSLYGYTF.

By its share, this clonotype is medium-sized. CDR3 amino acids: CASSSGTVSSGYTF. The CDR3 bases are TGTGCCAGCAGTTCCGGGACAGTCTCTTCTGGCTACACCTTC. The chain combines TRBV12-3 or TRBV12-4 with TRBJ1-2; 7 nucleotides align to TRBD1. V lost 4 bases, J lost 7 bases, and 9 bases stayed unmatched. This CDR3 region has 14 residues.

For this clonotype: This likely comes from a read error, as the CDR3 has no conserved phenylalanine or tryptophan at its end. The DNA is left out, because the CDR3 cannot be placed on it with certainty; the CDR3 is given as TCRdb lists it. The V and J genes are TRBV12-3 or TRBV12-4 and TRBJ1-2; the tabulated D call, TRBD1, remains unverified against the DNA. The CDR3 extends over 14 residues, inclusive of both ends. CDR3 loop: CASSPKTGAYGCTL.

As regards this clonotype: Mismatch with germline at one junction end may stem from a read error. This rearrangement joins TRBV12-3 or TRBV12-4 to TRBJ1-2, with D uncertain. The CDR3 is made up of 11 amino acids. The CDR3 DNA is TGCGCCAGCAGTTCTGCTTGGGAAGTCACCTTC. Its protein product is CASSSAWEVTF.

By share of the sample, this clonotype is medium-sized. The V call is TRBV12-3 or TRBV12-4, the J call TRBJ1-2; D is possibly TRBD1 (5 bases). Trimming removed 1 base from V and 8 bases from J, with 11 bases in between. The CDR3 has 13 amino acids. The CDR3 sequence: CASSLGSRAGYTF. In DNA form, the CDR3 reads TGTGCCAGCAGTTTAGGTTCCAGGGCAGGCTACACCTTC.

This clonotype is categorized as medium-sized (0.01 to 0.1%). The rearrangement joins TRBV12-3 or TRBV12-4 to TRBJ1-2, with no clear D. CDR3 length: 12 residues. The ends were cut back, 6 bases at V and 8 bases at J, with 13 bases in the middle. The CDR3 sequence: CASSDRAEGYTF. CDR3 in DNA: TGTGCCAGCAGCGACCGGGCCGAGGGCTACACCTTC.

This clonotype rates as medium-sized. The CDR3 loop reads CASSFTSVRLDGYTF. CDR3 nucleotides: TGTGCCAGCAGTTTTACCAGTGTACGGTTGGATGGCTACACCTTC. The chain carries TRBV12-3 or TRBV12-4 and TRBJ1-2; D is unclear. This CDR3 spans 15 amino acids. V lost 3 bases to trimming and J lost 6 bases, with 17 bases between them.